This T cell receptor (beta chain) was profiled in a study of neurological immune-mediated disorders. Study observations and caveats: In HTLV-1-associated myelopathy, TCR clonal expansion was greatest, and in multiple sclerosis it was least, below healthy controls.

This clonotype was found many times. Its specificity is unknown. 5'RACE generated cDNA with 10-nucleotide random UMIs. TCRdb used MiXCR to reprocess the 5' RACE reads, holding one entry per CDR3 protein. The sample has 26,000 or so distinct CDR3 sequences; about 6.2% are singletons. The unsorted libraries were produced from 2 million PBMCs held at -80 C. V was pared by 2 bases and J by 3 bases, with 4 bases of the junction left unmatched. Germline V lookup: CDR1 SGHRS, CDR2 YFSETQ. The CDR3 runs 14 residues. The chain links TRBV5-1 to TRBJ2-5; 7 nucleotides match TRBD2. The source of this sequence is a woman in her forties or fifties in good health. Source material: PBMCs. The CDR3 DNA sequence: TGCGCCAGCAGCTTTGGACTAGGGGAAGAGACCCAGTACTTC. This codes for CASSFGLGEETQYF.